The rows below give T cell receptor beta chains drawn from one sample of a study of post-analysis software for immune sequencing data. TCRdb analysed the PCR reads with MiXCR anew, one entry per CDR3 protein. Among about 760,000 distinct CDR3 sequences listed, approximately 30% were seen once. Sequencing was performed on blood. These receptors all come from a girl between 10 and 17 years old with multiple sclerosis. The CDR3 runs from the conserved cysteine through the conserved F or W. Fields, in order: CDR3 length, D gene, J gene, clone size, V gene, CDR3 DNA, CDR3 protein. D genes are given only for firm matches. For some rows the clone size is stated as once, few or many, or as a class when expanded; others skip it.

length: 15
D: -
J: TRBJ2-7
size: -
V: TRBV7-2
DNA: TGTGCCAGCAGCTTAGTTCTCGGACGGCGATACGAGCAGTACTTC
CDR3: CASSLVLGRRYEQYF

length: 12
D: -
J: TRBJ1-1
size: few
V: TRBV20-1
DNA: TGCAGTGCCAGTCAACCGAGGACTGAAGCTTTCTTT
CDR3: CSASQPRTEAFF

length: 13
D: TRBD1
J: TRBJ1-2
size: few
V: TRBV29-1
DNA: TGCAGCGTTATGACAGGGGTCGACTATGGCTACACCTTC
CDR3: CSVMTGVDYGYTF

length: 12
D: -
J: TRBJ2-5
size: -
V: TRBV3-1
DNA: TGTGCCAGCAGCCCGATTCTTGGGACCCAGTACTTC
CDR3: CASSPILGTQYF

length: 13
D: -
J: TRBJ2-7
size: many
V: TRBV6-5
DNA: TGTGCCAGCAGTTCCCCAGGGGACTACGAGCAGTACTTC
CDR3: CASSSPGDYEQYF

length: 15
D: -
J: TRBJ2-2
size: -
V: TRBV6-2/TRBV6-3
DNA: TGTGCCAGCCGCCCCCTAGGTGCGAACACCGGGGAGCTGTTTTTT
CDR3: CASRPLGANTGELFF

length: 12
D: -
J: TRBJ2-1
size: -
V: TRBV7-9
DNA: TGTGCCAGCAGCTTAGTTAGCTTTGAGCAGTTCTTC
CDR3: CASSLVSFEQFF

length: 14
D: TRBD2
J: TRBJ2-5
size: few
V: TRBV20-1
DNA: TGCAGTGCTAGACGGCAGGGAGGGCAAGAGACCCAGTACTTC
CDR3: CSARRQGGQETQYF

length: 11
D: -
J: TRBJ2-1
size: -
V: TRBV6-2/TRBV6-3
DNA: TGTGCCAGCAGCCCATCCAATGAGCAGTTCTTC
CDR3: CASSPSNEQFF

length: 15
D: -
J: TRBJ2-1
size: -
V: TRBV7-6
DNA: TGTGCCAGCAGCTTAAGTAGGGGACCATCCCAAGAGCAGTTCTTC
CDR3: CASSLSRGPSQEQFF

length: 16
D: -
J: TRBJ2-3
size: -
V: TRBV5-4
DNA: TGTGCCAGCAGCTTGGAGACTAGGGTAGACACAGATACGCAGTATTTT
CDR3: CASSLETRVDTDTQYF

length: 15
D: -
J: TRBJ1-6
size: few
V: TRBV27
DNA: TGTGCCAGCAGTACATCGGGGTCAGGGGCTTCACCCCTCCACTTT
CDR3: CASSTSGSGASPLHF

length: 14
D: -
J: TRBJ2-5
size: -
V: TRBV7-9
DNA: TGTGCCAGCAGCATGGGTCCCGCGGGGGAGACCCAGTACTTC
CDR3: CASSMGPAGETQYF

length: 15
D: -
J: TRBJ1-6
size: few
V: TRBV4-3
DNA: TGCGCCAGCAGCCAAGATAGAGGGTTTAGTTCACCCCTCCACTTT
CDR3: CASSQDRGFSSPLHF

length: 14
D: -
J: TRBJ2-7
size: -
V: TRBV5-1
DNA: TGCGCCAGCAGCTACTTCGACAGCTCCTACGAGCAGTACTTC
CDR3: CASSYFDSSYEQYF